These T cell receptor beta chains were read from a single sample in a study of cytomegalovirus exposure and HLA in healthy donors. Produced via immunoSEQ multiplex PCR; TCRdb's table is partial and in-frame only. Here the sample spans some 180,000 clones, 80% to 85% being singletons. Sequenced material: PBMCs. Source of these receptors: a woman aged 30 to 39 in good health and CMV-seronegative. Each CDR3 is given with its conserved first and last residue. D genes are given only for firm matches. Expanded clones get a size class; other rows say once, few or many, or leave the size out.

15,TRBJ2-1,NA,NA,TRBV4-1,CASSQAGGAHNEQFF,TGCGCCAGCAGCCAAGCTGGAGGGGCCCACAATGAGCAGTTCTTC
13,TRBJ1-2,NA,NA,TRBV6-5,CASSPGGVGGYTF,TGTGCCAGCAGTCCCGGGGGGGTAGGGGGCTACACCTTC
14,TRBJ2-7,NA,NA,TRBV5-1,CASSLETGAYEQYF,TGCGCCAGCAGCTTGGAGACGGGAGCCTACGAGCAGTACTTC
17,TRBJ2-1,TRBD1,NA,TRBV7-8,CASSLPRGQGSYNEQFF,TGTGCCAGCAGCTTGCCCAGGGGACAGGGCTCCTACAATGAGCAGTTCTTC
16,TRBJ1-4,NA,NA,TRBV30,CAWSVGNGGADEKLFF,TGTGCCTGGAGCGTAGGAAACGGGGGGGCGGATGAAAAACTGTTTTTT
13,TRBJ2-7,NA,NA,TRBV6-5,CASSYGAGNEQYF,TGTGCCAGCAGTTATGGGGCGGGGAACGAGCAGTACTTC
13,TRBJ2-7,TRBD1,NA,TRBV5-6,CATTRQGSYEQYF,TGTGCCACGACCCGACAGGGATCCTACGAGCAGTACTTC
14,TRBJ2-2,NA,NA,TRBV30,CARSRGGRTGELFF,TGTGCTAGGAGCCGGGGAGGTCGCACCGGGGAGCTGTTTTTT
17,TRBJ1-4,TRBD1,NA,TRBV5-1,CASSWGGQGATNEKLFF,TGCGCCAGCAGCTGGGGCGGGCAGGGGGCAACTAATGAAAAACTGTTTTTT
15,TRBJ2-4,TRBD2,NA,TRBV15,CATSRGRGDKNIQYF,TGTGCCACCAGCAGGGGCCGGGGGGACAAAAACATTCAGTACTTC
16,TRBJ2-1,TRBD1,NA,TRBV11-2,CASSTLTGASYNEQFF,TGTGCCAGCAGCACCTTGACAGGGGCCTCCTACAATGAGCAGTTCTTC
11,TRBJ2-1,NA,NA,TRBV19,CASSFRGEQFF,TGTGCCAGTAGTTTTCGGGGTGAGCAGTTCTTC
15,TRBJ1-1,NA,NA,TRBV10-2,CASSSERSMNTEAFF,TGCGCCAGCAGCTCCGAAAGGAGCATGAACACTGAAGCTTTCTTT
16,TRBJ1-2,NA,NA,TRBV4-1,CASSQISTDLLYGYTF,TGCGCCAGCAGCCAGATCTCGACAGATCTTCTTTATGGCTACACCTTC
14,TRBJ2-5,NA,NA,TRBV7-9,CASSFVRGQETQYF,TGTGCCAGCAGCTTTGTCAGGGGACAAGAGACCCAGTACTTC
16,TRBJ1-6,TRBD1,NA,TRBV18,CASSRPGQGQDSPLHF,TGTGCCAGCTCACGACCGGGACAGGGGCAAGATTCACCCCTCCACTTT
14,TRBJ1-5,NA,once,TRBV2,CASSRTGFDQPQHF,TGTGCCAGCAGCCGTACAGGGTTCGATCAGCCCCAGCATTTT
15,TRBJ1-1,TRBD1,NA,TRBV10-3,CAISDRDRAGTEAFF,TGTGCCATCAGTGACCGGGACAGGGCGGGCACTGAAGCTTTCTTT
14,TRBJ2-3,NA,NA,TRBV9,CASSVGTTLDTQYF,TGTGCCAGCAGCGTAGGGACTACACTTGATACGCAGTATTTT
13,TRBJ2-3,TRBD2,NA,TRBV5-1,CASSTGGTDTQYF,TGCGCCAGCAGCACGGGGGGTACAGATACGCAGTATTTT
14,TRBJ2-5,NA,few,TRBV6-1,CASRTRGWGETQYF,TGTGCCAGCAGGACACGGGGTTGGGGAGAGACCCAGTACTTC
15,TRBJ2-6,TRBD1,NA,TRBV19,CASRGTGSGANVLTF,TGTGCCAGTAGGGGGACAGGCTCTGGGGCCAACGTCCTGACTTTC
14,TRBJ2-7,NA,few,TRBV27,CASSSGLIVGEQYF,TGTGCCAGCAGTTCGGGTCTCATAGTTGGGGAGCAGTACTTC
18,TRBJ2-7,TRBD2,NA,TRBV18,CASSPSGLAGAPNYEQYF,TGTGCCAGCTCACCATCGGGACTAGCGGGAGCCCCGAACTACGAGCAGTACTTC
14,TRBJ2-3,NA,NA,TRBV30,CAGRTQTPTDTQYF,TGTGCCGGGAGGACACAGACCCCTACAGATACGCAGTATTTT
14,TRBJ2-7,NA,NA,TRBV4-2,CASSQDLGAYEQYF,TGTGCCAGCAGCCAAGATTTAGGGGCCTACGAGCAGTACTTC
17,TRBJ2-2,TRBD1,few,TRBV5-1,CASSPEPTGASTGELFF,TGCGCCAGCAGCCCCGAGCCCACAGGGGCCTCCACCGGGGAGCTGTTTTTT
15,TRBJ2-6,NA,NA,TRBV5-1,CASSFRDSGANVLTF,TGCGCCAGCAGCTTCCGGGATTCTGGGGCCAACGTCCTGACTTTC
16,TRBJ1-3,NA,NA,TRBV18,CASSPQLQNSGNTIYF,TGTGCCAGCTCACCACAGTTGCAGAACTCTGGAAACACCATATATTTT
17,TRBJ2-1,NA,NA,TRBV15,CATSRELGRISYNEQFF,TGTGCCACCAGCAGAGAGTTGGGGCGGATCTCCTACAATGAGCAGTTCTTC
11,TRBJ1-1,NA,few,TRBV11-2,CASSSRVVPFF,TGTGCCAGCAGCTCCAGGGTGGTACCTTTCTTT
8,TRBJ2-1,TRBD1,once,TRBV29-1,CADRGLFF,TGCGCAGACAGGGGACTTTTCTTC
15,TRBJ2-7,TRBD1,NA,TRBV9,CASSEQTGFSYEQYF,TGTGCCAGCAGCGAACAGACAGGGTTCTCCTACGAGCAGTACTTC
16,TRBJ2-6,NA,once,TRBV11-2,CASSLLFSSGANVLTF,TGTGCCAGCAGCTTATTGTTCAGCTCTGGGGCCAACGTCCTGACTTTC
16,TRBJ2-3,TRBD2,NA,TRBV19,CASSGGTSGRTDTQYF,TGTGCCAGTAGTGGGGGGACTAGCGGGAGAACAGATACGCAGTATTTT
14,TRBJ2-5,NA,NA,TRBV28,CASSLFADKETQYF,TGTGCCAGCAGTTTATTCGCGGATAAAGAGACCCAGTACTTC
15,TRBJ1-2,NA,once,TRBV9,CASSPLGWQRYGYTF,TGTGCCAGCAGCCCCCTCGGGTGGCAGCGCTATGGCTACACCTTC
16,TRBJ2-7,TRBD2,once,TRBV7-8,CASSLALASGTYEQYF,TGTGCCAGCAGCTTAGCGCTGGCTAGCGGGACCTACGAGCAGTACTTC
14,TRBJ1-1,NA,NA,TRBV29-1,CSVAQWGENTEAFF,TGCAGCGTTGCCCAGTGGGGGGAGAACACTGAAGCTTTCTTT
15,TRBJ2-1,TRBD1,NA,TRBV6-1,CASSTPGQGANEQFF,TGTGCCAGCAGTACCCCGGGACAGGGGGCAAATGAGCAGTTCTTC